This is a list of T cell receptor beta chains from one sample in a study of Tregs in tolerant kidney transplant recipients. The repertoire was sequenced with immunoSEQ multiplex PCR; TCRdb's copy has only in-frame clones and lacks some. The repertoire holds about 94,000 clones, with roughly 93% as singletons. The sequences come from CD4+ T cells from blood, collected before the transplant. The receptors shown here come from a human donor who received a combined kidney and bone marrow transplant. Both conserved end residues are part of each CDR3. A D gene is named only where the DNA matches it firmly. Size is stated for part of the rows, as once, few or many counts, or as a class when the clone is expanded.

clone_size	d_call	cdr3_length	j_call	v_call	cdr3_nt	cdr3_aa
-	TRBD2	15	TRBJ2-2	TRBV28	TGTGCCAGCAGTTTCTTAGCGGGGGGCACCGGGGAGCTGTTTTTT	CASSFLAGGTGELFF
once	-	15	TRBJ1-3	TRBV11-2	TGTGCCAGCAGCCCGACAGGACTCTCTGGAAACACCATATATTTT	CASSPTGLSGNTIYF
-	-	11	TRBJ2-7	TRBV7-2	TGTGCCAGCAGCTTAGCCAACGAGCAGTACTTC	CASSLANEQYF
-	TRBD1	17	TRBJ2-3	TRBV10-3	TGTGCCATCAGCCAGGTTCCGGGACAGGGGGTCACAGATACGCAGTATTTT	CAISQVPGQGVTDTQYF
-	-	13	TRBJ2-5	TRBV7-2	TGTGCCAGCGGGGCCCGGATGGGAGAGACCCAGTACTTC	CASGARMGETQYF
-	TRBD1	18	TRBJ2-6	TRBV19	TGTGCCAGTAGTTCCGCGAGACAGGGATACTCTGGGGCCAACGTCCTGACTTTC	CASSSARQGYSGANVLTF
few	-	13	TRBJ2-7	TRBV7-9	TGTGCCAGCAGTTTCACAGGGTACTCCGAGCAGTACTTC	CASSFTGYSEQYF
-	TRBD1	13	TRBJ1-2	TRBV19	TGTGCCAGTAGTGAAGGACAGGGCGGTGGCTACACCTTC	CASSEGQGGGYTF
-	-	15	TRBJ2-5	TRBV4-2	TGTGCCAGCAGCCAAGATTTCGGGACAACAGAGACCCAGTACTTC	CASSQDFGTTETQYF
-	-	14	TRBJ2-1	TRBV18	TGTGCCAGCTCACCATTTAGTCTTCCCAATGAGCAGTTCTTC	CASSPFSLPNEQFF
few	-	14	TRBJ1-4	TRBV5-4	TGTGCCAGCAGCCGCCGGGGAAGCGGCGAAAAACTGTTTTTT	CASSRRGSGEKLFF
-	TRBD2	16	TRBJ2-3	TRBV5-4	TGTGCCAGCAGCTTGGACGGCGGGAGGGCCACAGATACGCAGTATTTT	CASSLDGGRATDTQYF
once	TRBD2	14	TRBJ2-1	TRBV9	TGTGCCAGCAACGGGGGGAGCTCCTACAATGAGCAGTTCTTC	CASNGGSSYNEQFF
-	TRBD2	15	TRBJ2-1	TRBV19	TGTGCCAGTAGTATATGGCGGGGGGGGTACAATGAGCAGTTCTTC	CASSIWRGGYNEQFF
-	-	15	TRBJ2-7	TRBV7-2	TGTGCCAGCAGCTTAGCGGCTAGCGTTTCCTACGAGCAGTACTTC	CASSLAASVSYEQYF
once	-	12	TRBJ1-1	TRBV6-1	TGTGCCAGCAGTGAATGGGCGGCCAGGGGTTTCTTT	CASSEWAARGFF
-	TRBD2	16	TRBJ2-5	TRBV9	TGTGCCAGCAGCGTAGCGGCGTCGGGAGGGCAAGAGACCCAGTACTTC	CASSVAASGGQETQYF
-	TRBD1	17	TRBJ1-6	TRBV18	TGTGCCAGCTCACTTCTAGAAGGACAGGGCCACAATTCACCCCTCCACTTT	CASSLLEGQGHNSPLHF
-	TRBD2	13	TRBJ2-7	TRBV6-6	TGTGCCAGCAGCCCGGGACTAGCGGTAGAGCAGTACTTC	CASSPGLAVEQYF
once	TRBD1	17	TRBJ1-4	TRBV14	TGTGCCAGCAGCGTCCAGAACAGGGGGCGATCGGATGAAAAACTGTTTTTT	CASSVQNRGRSDEKLFF
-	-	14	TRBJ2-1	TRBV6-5	TGTGCCAGCAGCACAGGCAGGGCCTACAATGAGCAGTTCTTC	CASSTGRAYNEQFF
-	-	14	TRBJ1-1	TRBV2	TGTGCCAGCACCCCCTACCCCGGGATCCTAAAAGCTTTCTTT	CASTPYPGILKAFF
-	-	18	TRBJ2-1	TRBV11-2	TGTGCCAGCAGCCGTCTAGACGGGAACTACTACTACTACAATGAGCAGTTCTTC	CASSRLDGNYYYYNEQFF
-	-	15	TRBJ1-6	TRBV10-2	TGCGCGACTAGTGGCCTACGATCGGATAATTCCCCCCTCCACTTT	CATSGLRSDNSPLHF
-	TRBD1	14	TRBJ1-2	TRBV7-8	TGTGCCAGCAGCCAAGACAGGGTAGACTATGGCTACACCTTC	CASSQDRVDYGYTF
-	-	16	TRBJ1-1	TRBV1	TGCACCAGCAGCCAAATGGGACAGGGGGCGCGAACTGAAGCTTTCTTT	CTSSQMGQGARTEAFF
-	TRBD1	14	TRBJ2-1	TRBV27	TGTGCCAGCAGTCAGGACAGGGGTTTAAGTGAGCAGTTCTTC	CASSQDRGLSEQFF
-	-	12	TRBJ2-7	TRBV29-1	TGCAGCGTACAGACAGTTTCCTACGAGCAGTACTTC	CSVQTVSYEQYF
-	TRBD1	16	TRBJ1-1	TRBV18	TGTGCCAGCTCACCACCAGGCAGGGGGCGCGGCACTGAAGCTTTCTTT	CASSPPGRGRGTEAFF
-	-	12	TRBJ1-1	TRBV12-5	TGTGCTAGTGGTTCAGGCAGAGAAGAAGCTTTCTTT	CASGSGREEAFF
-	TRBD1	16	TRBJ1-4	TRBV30	TGTGCCTGGAGCCGGGACAGCTTTGCAACTAATGAAAAACTGTTTTTT	CAWSRDSFATNEKLFF
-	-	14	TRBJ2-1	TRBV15	TGTGCCACCAGGAGGGAGGTCACCTACAATGAGCAGTTCTTC	CATRREVTYNEQFF
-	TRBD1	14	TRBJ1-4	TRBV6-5	TGTGCCAGCAGAAAGACAGGGGAAAATGAAAAACTGTTTTTT	CASRKTGENEKLFF
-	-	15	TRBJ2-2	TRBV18	TGTGCCAGCTCACCAGGCGGGCGGGAAACCGGGGAGCTGTTTTTT	CASSPGGRETGELFF
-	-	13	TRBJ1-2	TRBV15	TGTGCCACCAGGTACAGCTCCCTCTATGGCTACACCTTC	CATRYSSLYGYTF
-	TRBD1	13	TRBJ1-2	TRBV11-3	TGTGCCAGCAGCGGACAGGGTGACTATGGCTACACCTTC	CASSGQGDYGYTF
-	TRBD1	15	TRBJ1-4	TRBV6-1	TGTGCCAGCAGTGAAGGTGGGACAGGAGGTGAAAAACTGTTTTTT	CASSEGGTGGEKLFF
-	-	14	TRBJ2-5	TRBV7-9	TGTGCCAGCAGCTTAGCGGGGGGTTTCGAGACCCAGTACTTC	CASSLAGGFETQYF
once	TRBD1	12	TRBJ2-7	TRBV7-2	TGTGCCAGCAGGGGAGGGACAGGGGAACTGTACTTC	CASRGGTGELYF
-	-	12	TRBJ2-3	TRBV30	TGTGCCTGGAGTCCCTCCACAGATACGCAGTATTTT	CAWSPSTDTQYF
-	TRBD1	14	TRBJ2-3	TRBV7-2	TGTGCCAGCAACTTACAGGGGCGTACAGATACGCAGTATTTT	CASNLQGRTDTQYF
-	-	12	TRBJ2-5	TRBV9	TGTGCCAGCAGCCCCCTATCCGAGACCCAGTACTTC	CASSPLSETQYF